This is a list of T cell receptor beta chains from one sample in a study of beta chain features in type 1 diabetes. Some clones are missing from TCRdb's copy, which holds only in-frame ones; the method was immunoSEQ multiplex PCR. The sample contains about 260,000 clones, about 20% of which appear only once. The sample consisted of naive CD4+ T cells from blood. The receptors were sampled from a middle-aged woman with type 1 diabetes. Both conserved end residues are part of each CDR3. The D gene is left open where the match is weak. The size entry is marked missing in some rows and otherwise reads once, few, many or a size class.

CDR3	DNA	J	V	length	D	size
CASGVSSGAWTDTQYF	TGTGCCAGCGGGGTCTCATCTGGGGCCTGGACAGATACGCAGTATTTT	TRBJ2-3	TRBV9	16	NA	few
CASSFRGTYEQYF	TGTGCCAGCAGCTTCCGGGGGACGTACGAGCAGTACTTC	TRBJ2-7	TRBV7-2	13	NA	few
CASRLGTLGSGANVLTF	TGTGCCAGCAGATTAGGGACTCTCGGCTCTGGGGCCAACGTCCTGACTTTC	TRBJ2-6	TRBV2	17	NA	few
CASSKGQGAGEQYF	TGTGCCAGCAGCAAGGGACAGGGGGCAGGCGAGCAGTACTTC	TRBJ2-7	TRBV7-8	14	TRBD1	NA
CAISEPSDEQFF	TGTGCCATCAGTGAGCCAAGCGATGAGCAGTTCTTC	TRBJ2-1	TRBV10-3	12	NA	few
CASSWGGRRSTEAFF	TGCGCCAGCTCTTGGGGAGGGCGGCGAAGCACTGAAGCTTTCTTT	TRBJ1-1	TRBV5-1	15	NA	few
CASSPGYGYTF	TGTGCCAGCAGCCCAGGGTATGGCTACACCTTC	TRBJ1-2	TRBV9	11	NA	NA
CASSPSSVGEQYF	TGTGCCAGCAGCCCCTCTAGCGTGGGGGAGCAGTACTTC	TRBJ2-7	TRBV7-9	13	NA	NA
CASSQISEAEAFF	TGTGCCAGCAGCCAGATTTCCGAGGCTGAAGCTTTCTTT	TRBJ1-1	TRBV14	13	NA	few
CASSRGGQAFF	TGCGCCAGCAGCCGAGGAGGGCAGGCTTTCTTT	TRBJ1-1	TRBV4-3	11	NA	few
CATSREGARQPQHF	TGTGCCACCAGCAGAGAGGGGGCCAGGCAGCCCCAGCATTTT	TRBJ1-5	TRBV15	14	NA	NA
CASSFPRTLETQYF	TGTGCCAGCAGCTTCCCGCGCACCCTAGAGACCCAGTACTTC	TRBJ2-5	TRBV7-2	14	NA	few
CALGQGTDTQYF	TGTGCCTTAGGACAGGGAACAGATACGCAGTATTTT	TRBJ2-3	TRBV30	12	TRBD1	few